The T cell receptor beta chain under discussion was sequenced for a study of CD8 T cells in ankylosing spondylitis (TCRdb year 2017). The study in broad terms: To find TCR variants linked to disease, the study profiled T cell receptor beta repertoires in ankylosing spondylitis patients and healthy donors. The full study cohort was made up of about two dozen ankylosing spondylitis patients and more than 90 healthy donors. Peripheral blood samples were taken, and synovial fluid was additionally collected from ankylosing spondylitis patients. Points the paper makes about the study in general: Blood from ankylosing spondylitis patients appeared to be characterized by a TCR beta motif made up of several highly homologous amino acid variants. Some motif variants had previously been reported in the synovial fluid and blood of reactive arthritis patients, which suggests shared mechanisms of disease initiation. The disease-linked clones had a CD8+ phenotype and were found at relatively low frequencies in peripheral blood. The disease-linked clones were reported as significantly enriched in matched synovial fluid samples from ankylosing spondylitis patients.

This clonotype was counted a few times. There is no known antigen for this receptor. No much larger clone exists at a distance of one base, and base qualities are not known. CDR1 and CDR2 (SNHLY, FYNNEI) derive from the germline V gene. The junction carries 10 bases between V and J, which are trimmed by 7 bases and 7 bases respectively. The cysteine opens and the phenylalanine closes a CDR3 of 11 amino acids. Only the CDR3 portion is preserved as DNA: 33 bases, with reading frame beginning at the first base. Reads for this sample came from an Illumina HiSeq 2500. TCR beta libraries were prepared by quantitative 5'-RACE with molecular barcodes. Per the source publication's procedure: Disease-linked TCR variants were identified with a new computational method built on a probabilistic model of VDJ rearrangement. The public reads were quality trimmed at Q25 with fastp and then assembled into clones with MiXCR by TCRdb, keeping productive beta chains. CDR3 protein duplicates are merged, each entry listing the most common genes and DNA. For this entry, the V and J calls and clone size follow TCRdb and not the study's own pipeline. The table for this sample lists around 480,000 distinct CDR3 sequences; 17% of them were counted only once. 1% of the sample is taken by the ten largest.

Material for sequencing was blood, either unsorted or a sorted T cell fraction (not recorded which). This TCR was sampled from a male donor with ankylosing spondylitis. The chain is assembled from TRBV2 and TRBJ1-1; the D segment cannot be called with confidence. CDR3 loop: CASKTDGEAFF. At the DNA level, the sequence is TGTGCCAGCAAAACGGACGGTGAAGCTTTCTTT.